This entry features one T cell receptor beta chain sequence. The authors' processing: The authors estimated nucleated cell counts from reference gene primer amplification. Profiled with immunoSEQ multiplex PCR; TCRdb holds only in-frame clones, not every one. Clonal size and the V and J genes are those of that table, whereas D and trimming came from the DNA. The data show approximately 120,000 clones, over 65% seen once. The sample belongs to a study of blood T cell repertoires in COVID-19. On the study more broadly: Samples of COVID-19 (acute and convalescent) were obtained from the United States, Italy and Spain. The analysed material was cDNA or gDNA that came from T cells, B-cell-depleted T cells, or PBMCs.

V was cut by 0 bases and J by 1 base, with 3 bases left in between. Germline values: CDR1 SGHDN, CDR2 FVKESK. This CDR3 spans 13 amino acids. The origin of this receptor is an older woman with acute or convalescent COVID-19. The specimen was peripheral blood. J is TRBJ1-1 and V is TRBV14; D uncertain. Here the CDR3 DNA reads TGTGCCAGCAGCCAAGACCAGAACACTGAAGCTTTCTTT. As protein: CASSQDQNTEAFF. Filled out from reference TRBV14 and TRBJ1-1, the complete variable domain reads EAGVTQFPSHSVIEKGQTVTLRCDPISGHDNLYWYRRVMGKEIKFLLHFVKESKQDESGMPNNRFLAERTGGTYSTLKVQPAELEDSGVYFCASSQDQNTEAFFGQGTRLTVV.